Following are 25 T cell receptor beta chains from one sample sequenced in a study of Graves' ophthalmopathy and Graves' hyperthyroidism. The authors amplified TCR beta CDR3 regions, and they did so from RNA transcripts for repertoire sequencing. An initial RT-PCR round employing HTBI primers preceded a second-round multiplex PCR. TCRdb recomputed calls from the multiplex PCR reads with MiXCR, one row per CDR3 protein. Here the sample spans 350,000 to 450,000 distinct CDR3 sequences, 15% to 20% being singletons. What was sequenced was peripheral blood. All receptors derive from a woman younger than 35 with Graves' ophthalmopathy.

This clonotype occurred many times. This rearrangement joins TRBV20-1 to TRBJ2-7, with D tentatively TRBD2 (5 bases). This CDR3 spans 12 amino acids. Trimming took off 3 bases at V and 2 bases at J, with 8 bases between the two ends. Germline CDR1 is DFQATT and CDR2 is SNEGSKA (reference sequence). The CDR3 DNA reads TGCAGTGCTAGGGAGGAAGCCTACGAGCAGTACTTC. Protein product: CSAREEAYEQYF.

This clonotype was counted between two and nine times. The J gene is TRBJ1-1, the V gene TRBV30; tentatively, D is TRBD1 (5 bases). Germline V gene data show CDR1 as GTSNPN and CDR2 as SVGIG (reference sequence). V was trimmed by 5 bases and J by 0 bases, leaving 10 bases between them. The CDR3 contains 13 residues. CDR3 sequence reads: CAWSRGMNTEAFF. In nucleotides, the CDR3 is TGTGCCTGGTCCCGGGGGATGAACACTGAAGCTTTCTTT.

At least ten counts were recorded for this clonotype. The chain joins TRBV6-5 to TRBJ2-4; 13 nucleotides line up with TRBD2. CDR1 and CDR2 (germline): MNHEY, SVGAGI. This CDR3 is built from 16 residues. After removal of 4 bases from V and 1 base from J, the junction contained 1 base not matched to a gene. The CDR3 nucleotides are TGTGCCAGCAGTTTGACTAGCGGGAGGGCCAAAAACATTCAGTACTTC. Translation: CASSLTSGRAKNIQYF.

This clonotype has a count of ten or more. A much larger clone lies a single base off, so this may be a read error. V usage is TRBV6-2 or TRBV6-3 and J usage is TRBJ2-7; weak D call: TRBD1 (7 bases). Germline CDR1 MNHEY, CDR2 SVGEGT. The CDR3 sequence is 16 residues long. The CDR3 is CASSHSTSGGNSEQYF. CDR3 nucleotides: TGTGCCAGCAGTCACTCGACGTCAGGGGGGAATTCCGAGCAGTACTTC.

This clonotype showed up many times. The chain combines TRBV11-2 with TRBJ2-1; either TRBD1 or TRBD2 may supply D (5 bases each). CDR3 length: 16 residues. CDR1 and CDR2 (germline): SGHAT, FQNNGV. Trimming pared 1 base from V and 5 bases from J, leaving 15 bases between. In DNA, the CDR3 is TGTGCCAGCAGCTTAGTACATCAGGGAGCCGACAATGAGCAGTTCTTC. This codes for CASSLVHQGADNEQFF.

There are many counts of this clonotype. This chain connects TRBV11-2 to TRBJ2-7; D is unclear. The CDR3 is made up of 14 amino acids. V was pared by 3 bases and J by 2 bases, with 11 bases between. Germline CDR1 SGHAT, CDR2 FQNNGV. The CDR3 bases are TGTGCCAGCAGCTTCAGTTACGGCGCCTACGAGCAGTACTTC. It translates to CASSFSYGAYEQYF.

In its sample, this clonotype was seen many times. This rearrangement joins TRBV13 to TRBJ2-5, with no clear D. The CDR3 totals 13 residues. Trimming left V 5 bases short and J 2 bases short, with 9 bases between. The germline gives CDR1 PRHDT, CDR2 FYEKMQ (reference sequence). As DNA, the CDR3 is TGTGCCAGCAGCGAGCACTTACAAGAGACCCAGTACTTC. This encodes CASSEHLQETQYF.

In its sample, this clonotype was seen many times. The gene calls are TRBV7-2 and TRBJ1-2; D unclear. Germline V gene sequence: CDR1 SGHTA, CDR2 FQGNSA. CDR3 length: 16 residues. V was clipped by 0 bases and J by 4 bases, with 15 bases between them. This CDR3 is CASSLAGGSGSYGYTF. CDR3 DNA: TGTGCCAGCAGCTTAGCAGGAGGGTCCGGGAGCTATGGCTACACCTTC.

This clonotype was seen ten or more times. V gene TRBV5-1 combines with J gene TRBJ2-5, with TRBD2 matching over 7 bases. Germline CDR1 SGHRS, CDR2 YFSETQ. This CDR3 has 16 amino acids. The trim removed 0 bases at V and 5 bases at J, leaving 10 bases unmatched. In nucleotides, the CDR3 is TGCGCCAGCAGCTTGGGGACTAGTGCGAATCGGGAGACCCAGTACTTC. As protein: CASSLGTSANRETQYF.

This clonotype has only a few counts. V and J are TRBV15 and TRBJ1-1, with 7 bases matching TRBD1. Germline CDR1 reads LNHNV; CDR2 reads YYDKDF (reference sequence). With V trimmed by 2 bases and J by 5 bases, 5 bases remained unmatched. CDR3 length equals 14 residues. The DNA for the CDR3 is TGTGCCACCAGCAGAACAGGGGTATCGACTGAAGCTTTCTTT. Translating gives CATSRTGVSTEAFF. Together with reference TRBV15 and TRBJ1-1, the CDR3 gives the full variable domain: DAMVIQNPRYQVTQFGKPVTLSCSQTLNHNVMYWYQQKSSQAPKLLFHYYDKDFNNEADTPDNFQSRRPNTSFCFLDIRSPGLGDTAMYLCATSRTGVSTEAFFGQGTRLTVV.

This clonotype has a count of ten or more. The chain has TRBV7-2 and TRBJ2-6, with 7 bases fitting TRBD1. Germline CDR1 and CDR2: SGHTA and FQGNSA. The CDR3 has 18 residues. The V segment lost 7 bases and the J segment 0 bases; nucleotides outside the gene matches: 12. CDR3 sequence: CASTTLGGKPSGANVLTF. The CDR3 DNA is TGTGCCAGCACCACATTAGGGGGCAAACCCTCTGGGGCCAACGTCCTGACTTTC.

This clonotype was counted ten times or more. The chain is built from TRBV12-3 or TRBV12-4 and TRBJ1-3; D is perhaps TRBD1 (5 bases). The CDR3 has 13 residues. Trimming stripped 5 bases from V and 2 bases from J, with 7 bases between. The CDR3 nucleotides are TGTGCCAGCAGTGCGGGGGCTGGAAACACCATATATTTT. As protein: CASSAGAGNTIYF.

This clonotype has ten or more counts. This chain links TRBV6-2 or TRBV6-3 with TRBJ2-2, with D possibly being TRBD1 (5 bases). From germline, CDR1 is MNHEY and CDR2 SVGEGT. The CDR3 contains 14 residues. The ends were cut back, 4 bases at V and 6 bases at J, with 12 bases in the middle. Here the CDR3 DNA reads TGTGCCAGCAGTTTATCCGTAGGGGCCGGGGAGCTGTTTTTT. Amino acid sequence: CASSLSVGAGELFF.

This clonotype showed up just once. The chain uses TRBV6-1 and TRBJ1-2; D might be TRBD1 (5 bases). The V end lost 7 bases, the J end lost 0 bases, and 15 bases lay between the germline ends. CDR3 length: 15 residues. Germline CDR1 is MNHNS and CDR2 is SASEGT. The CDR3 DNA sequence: TGTGCCAGCACCCACAGGAGAGACGCTAACTATGGCTACACCTTC. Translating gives CASTHRRDANYGYTF.

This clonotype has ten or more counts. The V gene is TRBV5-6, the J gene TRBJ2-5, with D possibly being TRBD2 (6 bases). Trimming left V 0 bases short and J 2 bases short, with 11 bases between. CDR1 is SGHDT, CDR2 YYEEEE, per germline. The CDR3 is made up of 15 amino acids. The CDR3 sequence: CASSLATGLQETQYF. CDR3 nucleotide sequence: TGTGCCAGCAGCTTGGCCACGGGACTGCAAGAGACCCAGTACTTC.

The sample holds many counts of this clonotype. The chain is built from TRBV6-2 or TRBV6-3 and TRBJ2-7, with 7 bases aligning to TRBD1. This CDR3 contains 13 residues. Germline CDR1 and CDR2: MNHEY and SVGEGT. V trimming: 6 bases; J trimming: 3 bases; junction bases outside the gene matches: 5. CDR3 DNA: TGTGCCAGCAGCCGCAGGGGGAACTACGAGCAGTACTTC. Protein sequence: CASSRRGNYEQYF.

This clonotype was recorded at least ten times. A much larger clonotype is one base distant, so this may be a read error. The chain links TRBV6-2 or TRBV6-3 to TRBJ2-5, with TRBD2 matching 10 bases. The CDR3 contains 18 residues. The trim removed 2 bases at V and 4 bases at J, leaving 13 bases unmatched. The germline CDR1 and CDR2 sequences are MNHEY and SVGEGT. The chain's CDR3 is CASSYRSLTSGTRETQYF. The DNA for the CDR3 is TGTGCCAGCAGTTACCGGTCGCTAACTAGCGGGACCCGAGAGACCCAGTACTTC.

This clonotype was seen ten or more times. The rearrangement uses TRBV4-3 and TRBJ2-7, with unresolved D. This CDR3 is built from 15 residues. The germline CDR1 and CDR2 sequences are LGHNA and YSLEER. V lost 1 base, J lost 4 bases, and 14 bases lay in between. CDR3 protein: CASSQAESSAYEQYF. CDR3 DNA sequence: TGCGCCAGCAGCCAAGCCGAGTCGTCCGCGTACGAGCAGTACTTC.

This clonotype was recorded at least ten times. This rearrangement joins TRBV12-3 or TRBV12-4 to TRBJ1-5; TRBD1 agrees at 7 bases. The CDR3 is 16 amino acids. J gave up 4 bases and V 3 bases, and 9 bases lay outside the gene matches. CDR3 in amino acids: CASSFNRGQGNQPQHF. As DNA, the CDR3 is TGTGCCAGCAGTTTCAACAGGGGTCAGGGGAATCAGCCCCAGCATTTT.

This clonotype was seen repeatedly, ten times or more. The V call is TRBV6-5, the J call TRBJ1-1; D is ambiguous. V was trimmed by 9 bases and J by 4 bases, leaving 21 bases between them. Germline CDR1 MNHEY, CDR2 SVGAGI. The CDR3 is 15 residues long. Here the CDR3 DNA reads TGTGCCAGTCTCGCAGGTGTCGTTCGGGGCACTGAAGCTTTCTTT. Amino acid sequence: CASLAGVVRGTEAFF.

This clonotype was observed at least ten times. CDR3 sequence reads: CASSTPYEQYF. CDR3 nucleotides: TGTGCCAGCAGCACCCCCTACGAGCAGTACTTC. This chain joins TRBV28 and TRBJ2-7; no clear D gene. The V end was cut by 6 bases, the J end by 2 bases, with 5 bases between. Germline loops: CDR1 MDHEN, CDR2 SYDVKM. The length of the CDR3 is 11 residues. Full variable domain (rest looked up from reference TRBV28 and TRBJ2-7): DVKVTQSSRYLVKRTGEKVFLECVQDMDHENMFWYRQDPGLGLRLIYFSYDVKMKEKGDIPEGYSVSREKKERFSLILESASTNQTSMYLCASSTPYEQYFGPGTRLTVT.

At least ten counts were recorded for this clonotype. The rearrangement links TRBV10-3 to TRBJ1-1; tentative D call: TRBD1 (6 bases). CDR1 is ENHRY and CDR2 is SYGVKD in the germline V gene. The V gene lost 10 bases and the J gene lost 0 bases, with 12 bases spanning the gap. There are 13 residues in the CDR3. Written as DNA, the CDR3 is TGTGCCAACCGACAGGACTTGAACACTGAAGCTTTCTTT. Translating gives CANRQDLNTEAFF.

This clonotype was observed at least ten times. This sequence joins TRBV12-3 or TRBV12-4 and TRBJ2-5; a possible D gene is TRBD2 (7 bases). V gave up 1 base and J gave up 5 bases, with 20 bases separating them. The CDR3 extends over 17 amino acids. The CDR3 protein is CASSLEGGGPSNETQYF. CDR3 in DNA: TGTGCCAGCAGTTTAGAAGGGGGAGGGCCCTCAAATGAGACCCAGTACTTC.

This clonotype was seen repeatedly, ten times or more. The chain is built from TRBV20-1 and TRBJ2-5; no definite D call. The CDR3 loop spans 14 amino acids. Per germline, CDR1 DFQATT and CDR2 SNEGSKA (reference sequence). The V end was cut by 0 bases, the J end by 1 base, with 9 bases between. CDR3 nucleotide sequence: TGCAGTGCTAGAGATGCCCTGACCCAAGAGACCCAGTACTTC. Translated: CSARDALTQETQYF.

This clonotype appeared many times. The CDR3 nucleotides are TGTGCCAGCAGTCCCGGGACTAGCGGGAGCGGAGAGACCCAGTACTTC. Residues: CASSPGTSGSGETQYF. The J gene is TRBJ2-5, the V gene TRBV12-3 or TRBV12-4, with 14 positions matching TRBD2. J gave up 4 bases and V 5 bases, and 6 bases lay outside the gene matches. The CDR3 is made up of 16 amino acids.